This T cell receptor (beta chain) appears in the sequencing data of a study of PD-1 blockade in mismatch repair-deficient tumors. The time point here: 10-day in vitro stimulation with candidate neoantigen peptide 7. Libraries were prepared by immunoSEQ multiplex PCR; TCRdb keeps only in-frame clonotypes and omits some of them. Of 7,000 to 9,000 clones in the sample, 75% to 90% were seen once. The CDR3 sequence is 15 residues long. The ends were cut back, 6 bases at V and 5 bases at J, with 19 bases in the middle. From germline, CDR1 is MDHEN and CDR2 SYDVKM. Notes on the study in general: Tumor-resident clones, often undetectable pretreatment in blood, expanded then contracted after pembrolizumab.

A remark on this clone: What it recognizes is unknown.

V is TRBV28 and J is TRBJ2-5; D might be TRBD1 (5 bases). The sequence was collected from an adult with mismatch repair-deficient cancer. This sample comprised cells cultured in vitro, obtained from a patient treated with pembrolizumab. This chain's CDR3 is CASRKRGALGETQYF. The CDR3 DNA reads as TGTGCCAGCAGGAAAAGGGGCGCCCTGGGGGAGACCCAGTACTTC.